A single sample gave rise to the 6 T cell receptor beta chains below, sequenced in a study of blood T cells in healthy people across ages. The second PCR ran roughly 7 to 12 cycles with a sample-barcoded 5' primer and J-beta primers. TCRdb fed the 5' RACE reads into MiXCR, producing one record per CDR3 protein. In the table there are 2 million or so distinct CDR3 sequences, 49% of which are singletons. Sequences were obtained from blood. The receptor set was obtained from a woman in her thirties or forties in good health.

The chain recombines TRBV6-1 with TRBJ2-1, with D uncertain. V lost 0 bases and J 8 bases, leaving 14 bases between the germline ends. Per the germline V gene, CDR1 is MNHNS and CDR2 is SASEGT. The CDR3 consists of 15 residues. The CDR3 loop is CASSEAGPSSYEQFF. For the CDR3, the DNA is TGTGCCAGCAGTGAAGCTGGCCCCAGTAGCTATGAGCAGTTCTTC.

The chain joins TRBV7-2 to TRBJ2-5, with D possibly TRBD2 on 6 matching bases. The J call is uncertain, as TRBJ2-7 better fits the DNA end. The germline V gene encodes CDR1 SGHTA and CDR2 FQGNSA. The CDR3 contains 14 residues. The CDR3 sequence is CASSQGGLRSEQYF. CDR3 sequence (DNA): TGTGCCAGCAGCCAAGGAGGGCTGAGGAGCGAGCAGTACTTC.

This sequence joins TRBV6-2 or TRBV6-3 and TRBJ2-4; D is ambiguous. CDR1 is MNHEY, CDR2 SVGEGT, per germline. The V end was cut by 6 bases, the J end by 7 bases, with 10 bases between. The length of the CDR3 is 12 residues. CDR3 DNA sequence: TGTGCCAGCAGGTCGACTGTTAACATTCAGTACTTC. Translating it yields CASRSTVNIQYF.

The chain uses TRBV12-3 or TRBV12-4 and TRBJ1-1, with a possible D match to TRBD1 (6 bases). The CDR3 extends over 15 amino acids. Trimming removed 3 bases at V and 1 base at J, with 12 bases between. The CDR3 is CASSFGAGANTEAFF. The CDR3 bases are TGTGCCAGCAGTTTCGGGGCGGGGGCGAACACTGAAGCTTTCTTT.

This chain uses TRBV5-6 with TRBJ2-7, with TRBD1 matching over 8 bases. With 0 bases clipped from V and 2 bases from J, the junction kept 4 bases outside the gene matches. Germline V gives CDR1 SGHDT, CDR2 YYEEEE. The CDR3 has 15 residues. The CDR3: CASSLVPGGTYEQYF. CDR3 bases: TGTGCCAGCAGCTTGGTTCCAGGGGGCACCTACGAGCAGTACTTC.

This clonotype was counted between two and nine times. The chain joins TRBV15 to TRBJ2-7; 10 nucleotides line up with TRBD2. Germline assignment: CDR1 LNHNV and CDR2 YYDKDF (reference sequence). V shed 1 base and J 3 bases; nucleotides not matched to a gene: 9. The CDR3 covers 17 residues. The CDR3 here is CATSRVVGAGGLYEQYF. Written as DNA, the CDR3 is TGTGCCACCAGCAGAGTCGTCGGAGCGGGGGGGCTCTACGAGCAGTACTTC.